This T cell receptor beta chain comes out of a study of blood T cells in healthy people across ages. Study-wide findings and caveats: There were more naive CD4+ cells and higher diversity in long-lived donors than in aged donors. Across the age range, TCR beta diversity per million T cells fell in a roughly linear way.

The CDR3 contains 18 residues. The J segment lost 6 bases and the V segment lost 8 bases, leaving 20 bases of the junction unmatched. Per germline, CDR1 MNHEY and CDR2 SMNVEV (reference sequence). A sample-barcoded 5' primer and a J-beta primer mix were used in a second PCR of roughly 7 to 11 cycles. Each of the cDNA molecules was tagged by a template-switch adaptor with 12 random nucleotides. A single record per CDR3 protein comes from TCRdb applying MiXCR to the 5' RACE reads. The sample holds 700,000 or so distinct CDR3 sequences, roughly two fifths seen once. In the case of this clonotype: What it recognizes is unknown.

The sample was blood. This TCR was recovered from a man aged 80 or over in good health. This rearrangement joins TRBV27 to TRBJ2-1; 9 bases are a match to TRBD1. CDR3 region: CASQTANRGLTGGNEQFF. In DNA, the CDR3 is TGTGCCAGCCAAACCGCAAACAGGGGGCTTACCGGGGGCAATGAGCAGTTCTTC.